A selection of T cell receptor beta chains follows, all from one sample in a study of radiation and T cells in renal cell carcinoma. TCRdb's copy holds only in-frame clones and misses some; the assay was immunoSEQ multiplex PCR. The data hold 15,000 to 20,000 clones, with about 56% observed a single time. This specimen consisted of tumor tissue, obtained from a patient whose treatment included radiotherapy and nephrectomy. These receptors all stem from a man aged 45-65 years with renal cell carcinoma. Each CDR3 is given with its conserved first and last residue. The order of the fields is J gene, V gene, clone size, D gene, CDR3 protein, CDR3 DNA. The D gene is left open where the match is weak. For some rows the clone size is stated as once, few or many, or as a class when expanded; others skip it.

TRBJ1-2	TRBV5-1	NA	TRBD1	CASSLVIRTGQNNYGYTF	TGCGCCAGCAGCTTGGTGATAAGGACGGGACAGAATAACTATGGCTACACCTTC
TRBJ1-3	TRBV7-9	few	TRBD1	CASSWTGASTIYF	TGTGCCAGCAGCTGGACAGGGGCCTCCACCATATATTTT
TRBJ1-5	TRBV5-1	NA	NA	CASSQGLDQPQHF	TGCGCCAGCAGTCAGGGGTTGGATCAGCCCCAGCATTTT
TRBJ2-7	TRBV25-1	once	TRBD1	CASSEWTGKSNEQYF	TGTGCCAGCAGTGAATGGACAGGCAAGTCGAACGAGCAGTACTTC
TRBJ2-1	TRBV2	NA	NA	CASTTNTYNEQFF	TGTGCCAGCACTACTAATACCTACAATGAGCAGTTCTTC
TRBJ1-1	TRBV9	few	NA	CASNYLPTDPMDTEAFF	TGTGCCAGCAACTACCTTCCGACGGATCCCATGGACACTGAAGCTTTCTTT
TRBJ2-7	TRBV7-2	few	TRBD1	CASSLVTGGNFYEQYF	TGTGCCAGCAGCTTAGTAACAGGGGGAAATTTCTACGAGCAGTACTTC
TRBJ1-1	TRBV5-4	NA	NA	CASSPQGAMNTEAFF	TGTGCCAGCAGCCCACAGGGTGCCATGAACACTGAAGCTTTCTTT
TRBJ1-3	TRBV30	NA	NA	CAWTLFSGGNTIYF	TGTGCCTGGACCCTCTTCTCTGGTGGAAACACCATATATTTT
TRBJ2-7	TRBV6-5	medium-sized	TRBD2	CASSLLAAGAEQYF	TGTGCCAGCAGTTTACTTGCCGCGGGAGCCGAGCAGTACTTC
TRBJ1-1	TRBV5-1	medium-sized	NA	CASSALQGAEAFF	TGCGCCAGCAGCGCCCTCCAGGGTGCTGAAGCTTTCTTT
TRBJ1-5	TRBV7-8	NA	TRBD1	CASSLGQGSNQPQHF	TGTGCCAGCAGCCTCGGACAGGGCTCCAATCAGCCCCAGCATTTT
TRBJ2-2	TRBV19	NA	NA	CASSITSPNTGELFF	TGTGCCAGTAGTATAACTTCCCCGAACACCGGGGAGCTGTTTTTT
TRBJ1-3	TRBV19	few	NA	CASGRAGNTIYF	TGTGCCAGTGGGAGGGCTGGAAACACCATATATTTT
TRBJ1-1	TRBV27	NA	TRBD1	CASRPGTGNTEAFF	TGTGCCAGCAGACCCGGGACAGGGAACACTGAAGCTTTCTTT
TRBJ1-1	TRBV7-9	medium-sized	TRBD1	CASSIRDRESPEAFF	TGTGCCAGCAGCATCCGGGACAGGGAATCCCCTGAAGCTTTCTTT
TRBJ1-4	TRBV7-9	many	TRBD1	CASSSRQGLDEKLFF	TGTGCCAGCAGCTCCCGACAGGGGTTAGATGAAAAACTGTTTTTT
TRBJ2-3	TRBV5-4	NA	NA	CASSHRTDTQYF	TGTGCCAGCAGCCATCGCACAGATACGCAGTATTTT
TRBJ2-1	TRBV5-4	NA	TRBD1	CASSAWDRPNEQFF	TGTGCCAGCAGCGCCTGGGACAGGCCAAATGAGCAGTTCTTC